A selection of T cell receptor beta chains follows, all from one sample in a study of cytotoxic CD8 clonotypes in ibrutinib-treated CLL. Assay: immunoSEQ multiplex PCR; the TCRdb copy retains only in-frame clones and omits some. The sample includes under 200,000 clones, approximately 80% of them seen just once. The material sequenced was PBMCs, taken after 24 months of ibrutinib treatment. The receptors originated from a human donor with chronic lymphocytic leukemia. CDR3s include the opening cysteine and the closing phenylalanine or tryptophan. A D gene is named only where the DNA matches it firmly. Clone size is given for some rows only: seen once, a few or many times, or a class if the clone is expanded.

J | V | D | size | CDR3 | DNA
TRBJ2-7 | TRBV30 | - | - | CAWRPLGSSYEQYF | TGTGCCTGGAGACCGCTGGGGTCCTCCTACGAGCAGTACTTC
TRBJ2-3 | TRBV28 | TRBD2 | - | CASSLAGDVADTQYF | TGTGCCAGCAGCCTAGCGGGAGACGTCGCAGATACGCAGTATTTT
TRBJ2-7 | TRBV2 | - | - | CASRPVRGALGEQYF | TGTGCCAGCAGGCCCGTTAGGGGGGCGCTAGGCGAGCAGTACTTC
TRBJ1-3 | TRBV7-2 | - | - | CASSPGRAGNTIYF | TGTGCCAGCAGCCCAGGCAGGGCTGGAAACACCATATATTTT
TRBJ1-4 | TRBV11-2 | - | - | CASSLHNEKLFF | TGTGCCAGCAGCCTGCATAATGAAAAACTGTTTTTT
TRBJ1-6 | TRBV5-1 | - | - | CASSLSSGGLHF | TGCGCCAGCAGCTTGTCCAGCGGAGGCCTCCACTTT
TRBJ1-1 | TRBV5-1 | - | - | CASRIGSPTEAFF | TGCGCCAGCAGGATAGGGTCCCCCACTGAAGCTTTCTTT
TRBJ2-1 | TRBV5-1 | TRBD2 | once | CASSLVAGGPNEQFF | TGCGCCAGCAGCTTAGTAGCGGGAGGCCCCAATGAGCAGTTCTTC
TRBJ1-2 | TRBV5-6 | - | once | CASSLNRRGGYGYTF | TGTGCCAGCAGCTTAAATAGGCGGGGTGGCTATGGCTACACCTTC
TRBJ1-5 | TRBV19 | - | - | CASSIAGGYSNQPQHF | TGTGCCAGTAGTATAGCCGGGGGCTATAGCAATCAGCCCCAGCATTTT
TRBJ1-3 | TRBV6-1 | TRBD1 | - | CALNFGTASGNTIYF | TGTGCCTTAAACTTTGGGACAGCCTCTGGAAACACCATATATTTT
TRBJ2-1 | TRBV13 | TRBD2 | - | CASSRTSGSYEQFF | TGTGCCAGCAGCCGAACTAGCGGGAGTTATGAGCAGTTCTTC
TRBJ1-4 | TRBV7-9 | - | once | CASSPTGYFWKLFF | TGTGCCAGCAGCCCAACAGGGTACTTTTGGAAACTGTTTTTT
TRBJ2-5 | TRBV25-1 | - | - | CASSDMIPHEYF | TGTGCCAGCAGTGATATGATTCCCCATGAGTACTTC
TRBJ1-5 | TRBV30 | - | - | CAWSGFSDPQHF | TGTGCCTGGAGTGGGTTTTCGGATCCCCAGCATTTT
TRBJ2-1 | TRBV6-6 | - | - | CASSYSRQGHNEQFF | TGTGCCAGCAGTTACTCGAGGCAGGGGCACAATGAGCAGTTCTTC
TRBJ1-2 | TRBV6-6 | - | once | CASSYGELYGYTF | TGTGCCAGCAGTTACGGGGAACTCTATGGCTACACCTTC
TRBJ1-4 | TRBV10-2 | - | - | CASTLTGGPTNEKLFF | TGCGCCAGCACTCTCACCGGGGGTCCAACTAATGAAAAACTGTTTTTT
TRBJ2-7 | TRBV29-1 | TRBD1 | - | CSIRDRANEQYF | TGCAGCATCCGGGACAGGGCCAACGAGCAGTACTTC
TRBJ1-1 | TRBV7-9 | TRBD1 | - | CASSLRGLTEAFF | TGTGCCAGCAGCTTAAGGGGGCTGACTGAAGCTTTCTTT
TRBJ1-2 | TRBV7-2 | - | few | CASSYSPEVGYTF | TGTGCCAGCAGCTATAGCCCTGAGGTCGGCTACACCTTC
TRBJ2-1 | TRBV28 | - | - | CASTNGGGRASEQFF | TGTGCCAGCACCAATGGGGGCGGGAGAGCGAGTGAGCAGTTCTTC
TRBJ2-7 | TRBV4-1 | - | - | CASSQVFPGDTFDEQYF | TGCGCCAGCAGCCAAGTTTTCCCCGGGGACACCTTCGACGAGCAGTACTTC
TRBJ2-5 | TRBV5-1 | - | - | CASSTGTPSQETQYF | TGCGCCAGCAGCACAGGGACGCCAAGCCAAGAGACCCAGTACTTC
TRBJ2-5 | TRBV18 | TRBD2 | - | CASSRWTSEALSHQYF | TGTGCCAGCTCACGCTGGACTAGCGAGGCCTTATCGCACCAGTACTTC
TRBJ2-7 | TRBV7-3 | - | - | CASSNGRGAYEQYF | TGTGCCAGCAGCAACGGACGGGGAGCCTACGAGCAGTACTTC
TRBJ1-1 | TRBV5-8 | TRBD1 | - | CASSLFIGTGGSEAFF | TGTGCCAGCAGCTTGTTTATCGGGACAGGGGGATCTGAAGCTTTCTTT
TRBJ1-1 | TRBV29-1 | TRBD1 | once | CSVDRQGRTEAFF | TGCAGCGTTGATCGACAGGGGAGGACTGAAGCTTTCTTT
TRBJ1-4 | TRBV7-2 | - | - | CASSLDRATNEKLFF | TGTGCCAGCAGCCTAGACAGAGCGACTAATGAAAAACTGTTTTTT
TRBJ2-7 | TRBV6-5 | - | - | CASSSTGSRGIHEQYF | TGTGCCAGCAGTTCCACCGGGTCCCGGGGGATTCACGAGCAGTACTTC
TRBJ2-3 | TRBV6-6 | TRBD2 | - | CASSYRASGADTQYF | TGTGCCAGCAGTTACAGGGCTAGCGGGGCCGATACGCAGTATTTT
TRBJ1-1 | TRBV9 | - | - | CASSQTPNTEAFF | TGTGCCAGCAGCCAGACACCGAACACTGAAGCTTTCTTT
TRBJ1-1 | TRBV10-3 | - | - | CAIQEAQGTRTEAFF | TGTGCCATTCAGGAGGCCCAGGGGACGCGGACTGAAGCTTTCTTT
TRBJ1-2 | TRBV27 | - | few | CASSFRYSGNFYGYTF | TGTGCCAGCAGTTTCAGGTATTCAGGAAACTTCTATGGCTACACCTTC
TRBJ2-1 | TRBV18 | - | - | CASSPASSYNEQFF | TGTGCCAGCTCACCAGCGAGCTCCTACAATGAGCAGTTCTTC
TRBJ1-4 | TRBV6-5 | TRBD1 | - | CASRGQGFEKLFF | TGTGCCAGCAGGGGACAGGGGTTTGAAAAACTGTTTTTT
TRBJ1-2 | TRBV19 | - | once | CASLGYGYTF | TGTGCCAGTTTGGGCTATGGCTACACCTTC
TRBJ2-1 | TRBV5-1 | TRBD2 | - | CASSAGLITNEQFF | TGCGCCAGCAGCGCGGGACTAATAACCAATGAGCAGTTCTTC
TRBJ2-7 | TRBV5-6 | - | once | CASSFVSGEQYF | TGTGCCAGCAGCTTTGTGAGTGGGGAGCAGTACTTC
TRBJ2-2 | TRBV5-6 | - | - | CASSPVAGNTGELFF | TGTGCCAGCAGCCCAGTGGCGGGGAACACCGGGGAGCTGTTTTTT
TRBJ2-5 | TRBV6-1 | - | - | CASSEIGQGQETQYF | TGTGCCAGCAGTGAAATTGGGCAGGGTCAAGAGACCCAGTACTTC
TRBJ1-2 | TRBV27 | - | - | CASSHTLSPYGYTF | TGTGCCAGCAGTCACACACTGAGCCCGTATGGCTACACCTTC
TRBJ1-2 | TRBV28 | - | - | CASNRWGYGYTF | TGTGCCAGCAATAGATGGGGCTATGGCTACACCTTC
TRBJ1-5 | TRBV2 | - | - | CASSRVDQPQHF | TGTGCCAGCTCCAGGGTGGATCAGCCCCAGCATTTT
TRBJ1-3 | TRBV12-2 | - | - | CASRLAYEAAGNTIYF | TGTGCAAGTCGCTTAGCCTACGAGGCGGCTGGAAACACCATATATTTT
TRBJ1-2 | TRBV9 | TRBD1 | - | CASSAGQGAIGYTF | TGTGCCAGCAGCGCAGGACAGGGGGCGATTGGCTACACCTTC
TRBJ2-1 | TRBV29-1 | - | once | CSVVRGGYTDEQFF | TGCAGCGTTGTCCGCGGGGGCTATACGGATGAGCAGTTCTTC
TRBJ1-4 | TRBV6-6 | - | once | CASSLVPGTEKLFF | TGTGCCAGCAGTCTAGTCCCCGGGACCGAAAAACTGTTTTTT
TRBJ2-7 | TRBV7-2 | - | many | CASSSRTESYEQYF | TGTGCCAGCAGCTCTCGGACAGAGTCGTACGAGCAGTACTTC
TRBJ1-5 | TRBV5-1 | - | - | CASSPGTENQPQHF | TGCGCCAGCAGCCCTGGGACGGAAAATCAGCCCCAGCATTTT
TRBJ1-6 | TRBV18 | - | - | CASSPTGSYNSPLHF | TGTGCCAGCTCACCTACAGGGTCCTATAATTCACCCCTCCACTTT
TRBJ1-1 | TRBV5-1 | TRBD1 | - | CASSSRQGINTEAFF | TGCGCCAGCAGCTCCCGACAGGGGATTAACACTGAAGCTTTCTTT
TRBJ1-2 | TRBV7-2 | - | once | CASSLVADSPYGYTF | TGTGCCAGCAGCTTAGTAGCCGACAGCCCCTATGGCTACACCTTC
TRBJ1-1 | TRBV5-6 | - | - | CASSWQGYGEAFF | TGTGCCAGCAGCTGGCAGGGGTACGGTGAAGCTTTCTTT
TRBJ2-1 | TRBV4-3 | - | - | CASSQDASARSSYNEQFF | TGCGCCAGCAGCCAGGATGCTAGCGCCCGTAGCTCCTACAATGAGCAGTTCTTC
TRBJ1-4 | TRBV14 | - | - | CASSQRTALNEKLFF | TGTGCCAGCAGCCAACGGACAGCTCTTAATGAAAAACTGTTTTTT
TRBJ2-3 | TRBV9 | TRBD1 | - | CASSVSGQGASWTQYF | TGTGCCAGCAGCGTATCGGGACAGGGGGCGTCATGGACGCAGTATTTT
TRBJ2-2 | TRBV5-4 | TRBD2 | - | CASSHGLAGGAGELFF | TGTGCCAGCAGCCACGGACTAGCGGGAGGTGCCGGGGAGCTGTTTTTT
TRBJ1-5 | TRBV28 | - | - | CAIKGPNSYSNQPQHF | TGTGCCATCAAAGGGCCCAACTCCTATAGCAATCAGCCCCAGCATTTT